Detailed here is one T cell receptor (beta chain). The record originates from a study of T-cell reconstitution after alpha-beta-depleted transplantation in children. The TCRbeta library incorporated unique molecular identifiers. TCRdb re-called the PCR reads with MiXCR, one entry per CDR3 protein. The data hold just over 350,000 distinct CDR3 sequences, with 13% observed a single time. J was trimmed by 5 bases and V by 3 bases; bases with no gene match: 6. The CDR3 spans 14 residues. Sample: PBMCs, taken from the stem cell graft. The TCR sequence derives from a human donor who donated a stem cell graft to a child with Fanconi anemia. This chain connects TRBV12-3 or TRBV12-4 to TRBJ1-1, with 7 bases identical to TRBD1. The CDR3 sequence is CASSLSRGKTEAFF. DNA for the CDR3: TGTGCCAGCAGTTTGTCCAGGGGGAAGACTGAAGCTTTCTTT.